The T cell receptor (beta chain) described here comes from a study of shared T cell receptors in the human thymus. The data were produced by immunoSEQ multiplex PCR, yet TCRdb's version contains in-frame clones alone and is incomplete. Among hundreds of thousands of clones, around 87% were seen once, and the ten largest hold 0.0094%. Trimming took 7 bases from V and 3 from J, leaving 16 bases between them. In germline, CDR1 is LNHDA, CDR2 SQIVND (reference sequence). This CDR3 comprises 15 residues. These same records also appear under a second study, on human thymus T cells. That work states: Blood and thymic repertoires both appeared biased in V and J gene usage.

The source material was thymocytes. The origin of this receptor is a boy under three years old with a congenital heart defect. V gene TRBV19 combines with J gene TRBJ1-3; D perhaps matches TRBD1 (5 bases). CDR3 in DNA: TGTGCCAGTAAAGGAGGTGGGAGGGGTGGAAACACCATATATTTT. Its protein is CASKGGGRGGNTIYF. Drawing the rest from reference TRBV19 and TRBJ1-3, the complete variable domain is DGGITQSPKYLFRKEGQNVTLSCEQNLNHDAMYWYRQDPGQGLRLIYYSQIVNDFQKGDIAEGYSVSREKKESFPLTVTSAQKNPTAFYLCASKGGGRGGNTIYFGEGSWLTVV.